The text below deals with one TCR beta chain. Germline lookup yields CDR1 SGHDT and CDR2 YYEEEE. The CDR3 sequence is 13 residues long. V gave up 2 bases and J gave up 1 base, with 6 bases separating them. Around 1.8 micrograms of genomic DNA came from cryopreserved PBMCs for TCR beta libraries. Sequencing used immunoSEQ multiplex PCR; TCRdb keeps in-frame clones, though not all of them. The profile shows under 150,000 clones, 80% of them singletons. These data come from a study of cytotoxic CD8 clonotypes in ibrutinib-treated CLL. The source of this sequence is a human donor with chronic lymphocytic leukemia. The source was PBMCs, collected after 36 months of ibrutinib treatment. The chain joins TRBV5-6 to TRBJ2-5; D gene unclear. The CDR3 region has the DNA TGTGCCAGCAGCTTCCTATCCCAAGAGACCCAGTACTTC. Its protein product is CASSFLSQETQYF.